A single count supports the clone carrying this T cell receptor beta chain. It was cDNA, reverse transcribed from extracted RNA, that served as the sequencing template. The protocol was immunoSEQ multiplex PCR, while the TCRdb copy is restricted to in-frame clones and leaves out a portion. The data hold more than 100,000 clones, with 80% to 90% observed a single time. V was trimmed by 5 bases and J by 6 bases, leaving 10 bases between them. CDR1 SQVTM and CDR2 ANQGSEA come from the germline V gene. The CDR3 is made up of 12 amino acids. Documented treatment: oral pan-JAK inhibitor, 5-10 mg twice daily. This record belongs to a study of CD8+ T cells in alopecia areata.

V gene TRBV29-1 combines with J gene TRBJ2-2, with D unresolved. This receptor was obtained from a human donor with alopecia areata. This material consisted of CD8+ T cells sorted from blood, taken at approximately week 30, from a patient treated with tofacitinib. The CDR3: CSVLSFAGELFF. CDR3 in DNA: TGCAGCGTTCTCAGTTTTGCCGGGGAGCTGTTTTTT.